A selection of T cell receptor beta chains follows, all from one sample in a study of response to subunit inactivated influenza vaccine. TCRdb re-derived calls from the RT-PCR reads in MiXCR, one entry per CDR3 protein. In the table there are about 800,000 distinct CDR3 sequences, around 20% of which are singletons. The specimen comprised PBMCs from blood, sampled 4 to 6 days after vaccination. The receptors originated from a man aged 45 to 65 who received an inactivated influenza vaccine. The CDR3 runs from the conserved cysteine through the conserved F or W. Fields, in order: V gene, clone size, D gene, J gene, CDR3 DNA, CDR3 protein. A D gene is named only where the DNA matches it firmly. Size is omitted from some rows. Given values are once, few, many or a class for expanded clones.

V: TRBV6-5
size: -
D: TRBD2
J: TRBJ2-7
DNA: TGTGCCAGCAGTTACGCGCTAGCGGGGGGGCCGGGGGAGCAGTACTTC
CDR3: CASSYALAGGPGEQYF

V: TRBV5-1
size: few
D: -
J: TRBJ2-1
DNA: TGCGCCAGCAGCTTGTCCCCTATACCCTCCTACAATGAGCAGTTCTTC
CDR3: CASSLSPIPSYNEQFF

V: TRBV3-1
size: few
D: -
J: TRBJ2-5
DNA: TGTGCCAGCAGCCAAGTTCCGGCCCAGAGAGAGACCCAGTACTTC
CDR3: CASSQVPAQRETQYF

V: TRBV19
size: many
D: -
J: TRBJ1-1
DNA: TGTACTTCCGGGACGGGGAACACTGAAGCTTTCTTT
CDR3: CTSGTGNTEAFF

V: TRBV29-1
size: few
D: TRBD2
J: TRBJ2-7
DNA: TGCAGCGTTGGGCGGGAGGAGCAGTACTTC
CDR3: CSVGREEQYF

V: TRBV3-1
size: -
D: -
J: TRBJ2-5
DNA: TGTGCCAGCAGCCAAGATTGGGACACCGTGGAACTAGCTCGAGAGACCCAGTACTTC
CDR3: CASSQDWDTVELARETQYF

V: TRBV7-2
size: few
D: -
J: TRBJ1-5
DNA: TGTGCCAGCAGCTTAGGCAGTATCGGCAATCAGCCCCAGCATTTT
CDR3: CASSLGSIGNQPQHF

V: TRBV20-1
size: few
D: -
J: TRBJ2-1
DNA: TGCAGTGCTAGAGATAGCGGTTTCTCCTACAATGAGCAGTTCTTC
CDR3: CSARDSGFSYNEQFF

V: TRBV7-8
size: few
D: TRBD2
J: TRBJ2-7
DNA: TGTGCCAGCAGCTTAGTAGTTCCATTAAACGGGGGGTACGGCTACGAGCAGTACTTC
CDR3: CASSLVVPLNGGYGYEQYF

V: TRBV4-3
size: -
D: TRBD2
J: TRBJ2-7
DNA: TGCGCCAGCAGCCAAGAAAAGCGGGAGTCTTACGAGCAGTACTTC
CDR3: CASSQEKRESYEQYF

V: TRBV18
size: few
D: -
J: TRBJ2-6
DNA: TGTGCCAGCTCACCATCTCAGGTTCTCTCTGGGGCCAACGTCCTGACTTTC
CDR3: CASSPSQVLSGANVLTF

V: TRBV6-1
size: few
D: -
J: TRBJ2-4
DNA: TGTGCCAGCAGGGCTGGGTCAATAGCCAAAAACATTCAGTACTTC
CDR3: CASRAGSIAKNIQYF

V: TRBV19
size: many
D: TRBD1
J: TRBJ2-1
DNA: TGTGCCAGTAGTAGACAGGGTATCTACAATGAGCAGTTCTTC
CDR3: CASSRQGIYNEQFF

V: TRBV20-1
size: -
D: -
J: TRBJ2-2
DNA: TGCATTGCTAGTAGGGGATCCGGAACCGGGGAGCTGTTTTTT
CDR3: CIASRGSGTGELFF

V: TRBV25-1
size: few
D: TRBD2
J: TRBJ2-7
DNA: TGTGCCACCTCGCCTAGCGGCGCCGAGCAGTACTTC
CDR3: CATSPSGAEQYF

V: TRBV20-1
size: few
D: -
J: TRBJ2-5
DNA: TGCAGTGCTAGCCAGGGAGGGGGGAGAGGTGAGACCCAGTACTTC
CDR3: CSASQGGGRGETQYF

V: TRBV5-1
size: -
D: -
J: TRBJ2-1
DNA: TGCGCCAGCAGCTTGGGGGCAGGGTCGAATGAGCAGTTCTTC
CDR3: CASSLGAGSNEQFF

V: TRBV27
size: -
D: TRBD1
J: TRBJ1-2
DNA: TGTGCCAGCAGTTCACAGGGGGCGGTTGGCTACACCTTC
CDR3: CASSSQGAVGYTF

V: TRBV5-1
size: few
D: TRBD2
J: TRBJ2-3
DNA: TGCGCCAGCAGCTTGATGGCTAGCGGGTTCACAGATACGCAGTATTTT
CDR3: CASSLMASGFTDTQYF

V: TRBV10-3
size: -
D: -
J: TRBJ2-2
DNA: TGTGCCATCAGTGAACCGACTAGCGGGGAGCTGTTTTTT
CDR3: CAISEPTSGELFF

V: TRBV10-3
size: many
D: TRBD1
J: TRBJ2-7
DNA: TGTGCCATCAGGGGACAGGGTGGTTCCTACGAGCAGTACTTC
CDR3: CAIRGQGGSYEQYF

V: TRBV6-7
size: few
D: TRBD1
J: TRBJ2-7
DNA: TGTGCCAGCAGCCTAGAGATCGACAGGGGAAAACCCTCCTACGAGCAGTACTTC
CDR3: CASSLEIDRGKPSYEQYF

V: TRBV6-2/TRBV6-3
size: many
D: TRBD2
J: TRBJ2-1
DNA: TGTGCCAGCAGCCGACATCCGGGACTAGCGTCCCACAATGAGCAGTTCTTC
CDR3: CASSRHPGLASHNEQFF

V: TRBV7-2
size: few
D: -
J: TRBJ2-2
DNA: TGTGCCAGCAGCTTAGAAGGGTACACCGGGGAGCTGTTTTTT
CDR3: CASSLEGYTGELFF

V: TRBV12-3/TRBV12-4
size: -
D: -
J: TRBJ2-1
DNA: TGTGCCAGCAGTTTGCGACAGGCGAACAATGAGCAGTTCTTC
CDR3: CASSLRQANNEQFF

V: TRBV11-2
size: -
D: -
J: TRBJ2-1
DNA: TGTGCCAGCAGCTTAGTAGCGCAGTCCTACAATGAGCAGTTCTTC
CDR3: CASSLVAQSYNEQFF

V: TRBV29-1
size: few
D: -
J: TRBJ2-4
DNA: TGCAGCGTTGCCCTTTACGGCATTCAGTACTTC
CDR3: CSVALYGIQYF